This T cell receptor beta chain was obtained from a study of T cells in Graves' hyperthyroidism and ophthalmopathy (dated by TCRdb to the late 2010s). Turning to the overall study: Peripheral blood samples were taken at the time of initial diagnosis, prior to any treatment. To identify TCR V-J signatures that set the groups apart, the researchers used a discovery cohort of 90 to 100 patients, made up of roughly 40 with Graves' ophthalmopathy and about 60 with stable Graves' hyperthyroidism. Whether ophthalmopathy could be predicted prospectively was tested in an independent validation cohort made up of roughly 19 hyperthyroidism patients plus 17 patients who later progressed to ophthalmopathy. The 95 to 100 discovery patients were divided at random into training and test sets in a 7:3 ratio. The study also compared thyroid tissue and blood T-cell repertoires from about six Graves' hyperthyroidism patients. After sampling, hyperthyroidism patients received methimazole starting at 30 mg daily, and ophthalmopathy patients received high-dose intravenous methylprednisolone. The paper reports TCR Vbeta CDR3 sequencing of roughly 140 peripheral blood samples: 40 or so ophthalmopathy, some 80 hyperthyroidism and roughly 17 progressor patients. Study-wide findings and limitations: Sample size was not statistically predetermined, and investigators were not blinded to group allocation. A 13 V-J signature model separated ophthalmopathy from stable hyperthyroidism, with approximately 87% sensitivity and 81.08% specificity in cross-validation and 80%/75% in testing. In validation, the model predicted progression to ophthalmopathy a median of approximately 6.3 months before onset, with about 70% sensitivity and just under 75% specificity. Most expanded thyroid clonotypes (frequency above 0.001) were also found in blood, which suggests that blood repertoires may mirror thyroid immune responses.

There are many counts of this clonotype. It lacks a known antigen. No much larger clone exists at a distance of one base, and base qualities are not known. Amplification of TCR beta CDR3 regions was carried out from RNA transcripts. A first-round RT-PCR of the TCR CDR3 used the HTBI primer set with the Qiagen OneStep RT-PCR kit. The libraries were constructed in a second round of multiplex PCR and then size-selected and purified. Paired-end sequencing of the libraries was performed with 100 bp reads on an Illumina HiSeq2000. Concerning the study's data processing: SOAPnuke was used to process the raw data, throwing out any read that contained adapters or uncalled bases, had a mean Phred below 15, or lacked an exact constant-primer or identifier match. High-quality paired reads were merged with COPE v1.2.5, and unique nucleotide sequences were defined as clonotypes. MiTCR v1.1 was used to align clonotypes to the IMGT TRBV, TRBD and TRBJ reference segments. The analysis was restricted to V-J combinations with a frequency above 0.0001, which together covered roughly 99% of the repertoires. The TCS score was defined as F50 (clonal expansion) divided by E x V (chaos), with BLOSUM62-based TCRdist calculated between CDR3 peptides within each V-J. Welch's t-statistics and random forest reduced roughly 500 V-J features to 10 to 15, which were used in a naive Bayes classifier (R e1071). TCRdb trimmed the raw reads at Q25, called clones with MiXCR and kept productive beta chains. Each CDR3 protein appears once, grouped with its most common genes and DNA. The V and J calls shown here were made by TCRdb, not taken from the authors' results. This sample holds about 360,000 distinct CDR3 sequences; about 20% were observed only once. Jointly, the top ten make up about 4% of the sample.

Deletion took 5 bases off V and 5 bases off J, with a span of 8 bases between the germline ends. The cysteine opens and the phenylalanine closes a CDR3 of 12 amino acids. Only CDR3 DNA remains: 36 bases, in frame from the first base. CDR1 is given as KGHDR and CDR2 as SFDVKD, both from the germline V gene. Graves' hyperthyroidism was defined as stable when no progression to ophthalmopathy occurred over 18 months of follow-up. Hyperthyroidism patients were newly diagnosed, with disease duration under 2 months, and aged 18 to 65 years. Patients with uncontrolled infections, other autoimmune diseases, pregnancy or lactation were excluded. Diagnoses relied on clinical symptoms, serum thyroxine and TRAb, thyroid ultrasound and orbital computed tomography. PBMCs were isolated from around 10 ml of fresh peripheral blood by Ficoll-Paque density gradient centrifugation. Total RNA was extracted using Trizol reagent, and RNA quality was assessed on an Agilent 2100 Bioanalyzer.

Sequencing was performed on blood. The receptor chain draws on TRBV24-1 and TRBJ1-1, with the D segment identity uncertain. The receptor comes from a woman under 30 with Graves' hyperthyroidism. The DNA sequence is TGTGCCACCAGTGCCCGAGGGACTGAAGCTTTCTTT. The encoded protein is CATSARGTEAFF.